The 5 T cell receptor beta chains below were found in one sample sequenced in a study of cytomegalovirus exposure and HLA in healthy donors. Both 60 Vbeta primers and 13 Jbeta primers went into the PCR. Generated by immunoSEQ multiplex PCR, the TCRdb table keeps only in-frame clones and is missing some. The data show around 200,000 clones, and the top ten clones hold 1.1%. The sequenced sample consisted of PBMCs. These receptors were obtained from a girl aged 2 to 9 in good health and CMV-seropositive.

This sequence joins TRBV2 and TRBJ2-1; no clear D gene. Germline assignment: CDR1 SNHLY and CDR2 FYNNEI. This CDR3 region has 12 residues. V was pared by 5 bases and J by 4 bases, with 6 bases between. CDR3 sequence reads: CASSSRYNEQFF. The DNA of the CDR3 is TGTGCCAGCAGTTCGCGTTACAATGAGCAGTTCTTC.

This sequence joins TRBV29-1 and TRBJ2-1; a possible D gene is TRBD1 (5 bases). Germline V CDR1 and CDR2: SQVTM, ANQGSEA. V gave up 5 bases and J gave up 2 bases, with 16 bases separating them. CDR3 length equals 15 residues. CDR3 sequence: CSVTRVLFTYNEQFF. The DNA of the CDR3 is TGCAGCGTTACCAGGGTCCTTTTTACCTACAATGAGCAGTTCTTC.

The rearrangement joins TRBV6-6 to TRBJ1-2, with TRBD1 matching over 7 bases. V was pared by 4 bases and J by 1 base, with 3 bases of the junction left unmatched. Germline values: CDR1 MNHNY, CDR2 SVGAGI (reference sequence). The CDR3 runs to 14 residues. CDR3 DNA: TGTGCCAGCAGTTTGGGACAGAATAACTATGGCTACACCTTC. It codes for CASSLGQNNYGYTF.

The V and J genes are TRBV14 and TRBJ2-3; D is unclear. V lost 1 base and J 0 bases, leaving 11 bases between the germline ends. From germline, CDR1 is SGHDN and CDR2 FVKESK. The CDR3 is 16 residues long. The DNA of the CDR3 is TGTGCCAGCAGCCAAGTGCCAGGTTCAAGCACAGATACGCAGTATTTT. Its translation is CASSQVPGSSTDTQYF.

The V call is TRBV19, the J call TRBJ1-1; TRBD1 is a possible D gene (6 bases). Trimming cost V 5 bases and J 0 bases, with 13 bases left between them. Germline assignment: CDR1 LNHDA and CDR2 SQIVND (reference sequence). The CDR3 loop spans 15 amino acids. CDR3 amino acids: CASSPIDRMNTEAFF. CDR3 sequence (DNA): TGTGCCAGTAGTCCGATCGACAGGATGAACACTGAAGCTTTCTTT. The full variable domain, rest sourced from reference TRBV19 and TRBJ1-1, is DGGITQSPKYLFRKEGQNVTLSCEQNLNHDAMYWYRQDPGQGLRLIYYSQIVNDFQKGDIAEGYSVSREKKESFPLTVTSAQKNPTAFYLCASSPIDRMNTEAFFGQGTRLTVV.